This entry describes one T cell receptor (beta chain). The CDR3 has 13 amino acids. Germline CDR1 is SGDLS and CDR2 is YYNGEE. V lost 2 bases and J 5 bases, leaving 8 bases between the germline ends. The data are from a study of blood T cell repertoires in COVID-19. TCRdb's copy holds only in-frame clones and misses some; the assay was immunoSEQ multiplex PCR. The sample lists about 220,000 clones, about 86% seen once, with around 3.1% in the top ten. The V call is TRBV9, the J call TRBJ2-1; no reliable D call. The clonotype was recovered from a woman in her twenties or thirties who had recovered from COVID-19. The sample comprised peripheral blood. The CDR3 loop is CASSVAADNEQFF. In DNA, the CDR3 is TGTGCCAGCAGCGTGGCGGCAGACAATGAGCAGTTCTTC.